Listed here is a single T cell receptor beta chain. Antigen: not known. The source of the sample is a study of T cell responses to AZD1222 COVID-19 vaccine. The study, taken as a whole, reports: Dominant at 160-218 and 743-854, vaccine-associated CD4 TCRs also spanned spike. The reported proportion of spike-specific TCRs targeting unmutated variant regions was nearly half. Repertoires were obtained only post-peak T cell response. At baseline, seropositivity was found in only 5 to 7 AZD1222 recipients.

Germline V gene lookup returns CDR1 KGHSH and CDR2 LQKENI. The J segment lost 0 bases and the V segment lost 4 bases, leaving 7 bases of the junction unmatched. The CDR3 has 16 residues. Libraries were prepared by immunoSEQ multiplex PCR; TCRdb keeps only in-frame clonotypes and omits some of them. Of about 150,000 clones detected, around 90% appear once; the ten largest clones hold approximately 2%. This chain links TRBV18 with TRBJ1-1, with 8 nucleotides matching TRBD1. Sequencing was performed on peripheral blood, taken on day 0 of AZD1222 vaccination. The TCR comes from an adult in good health. The CDR3 reads CASSQAPGQVNTEAFF. The CDR3 DNA is TGTGCCAGCTCACAAGCTCCGGGACAGGTGAACACTGAAGCTTTCTTT.